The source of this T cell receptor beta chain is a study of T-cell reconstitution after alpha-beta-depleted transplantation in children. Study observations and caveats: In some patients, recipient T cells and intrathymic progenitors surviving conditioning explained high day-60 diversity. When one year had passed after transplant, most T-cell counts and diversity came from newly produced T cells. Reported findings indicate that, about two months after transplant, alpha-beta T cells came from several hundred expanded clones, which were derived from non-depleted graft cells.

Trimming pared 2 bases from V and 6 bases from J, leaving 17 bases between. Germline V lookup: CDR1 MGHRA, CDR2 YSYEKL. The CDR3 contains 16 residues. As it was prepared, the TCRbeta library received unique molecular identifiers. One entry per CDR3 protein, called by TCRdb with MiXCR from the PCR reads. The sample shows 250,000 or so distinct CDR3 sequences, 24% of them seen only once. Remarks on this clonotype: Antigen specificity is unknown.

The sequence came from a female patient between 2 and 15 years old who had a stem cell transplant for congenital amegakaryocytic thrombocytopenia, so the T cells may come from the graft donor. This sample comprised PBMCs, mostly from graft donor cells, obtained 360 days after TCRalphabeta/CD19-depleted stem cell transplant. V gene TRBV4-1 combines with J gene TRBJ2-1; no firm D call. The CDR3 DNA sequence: TGCGCCAGCAGCCAATTTCTGATCCTAGGTACCAATGAGCAGTTCTTC. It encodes CASSQFLILGTNEQFF.